A single sample is the source of the 10 T cell receptor beta chains below, sequenced in a study of beta chain features in type 1 diabetes. Antigens for these TCRs are unknown. Study results and limitations: Significant though moderate, a shortening of TCRB CDR3s appeared in all four CD4+ subsets of Type 1 diabetes patients.

Expressed TCRB transcripts were sequenced after all isolated RNA was converted to cDNA. Some clones are missing from TCRdb's copy, which holds only in-frame ones; the method was immunoSEQ multiplex PCR. Of more than 550,000 clones in the sample, around 15% were seen once. Sequencing input: naive CD4+ T cells from blood. All receptors come from a man aged 18 to 30 with type 1 diabetes.

The V and J genes are TRBV4-3 and TRBJ1-2, with 11 bases aligning to TRBD1. There are 15 residues in the CDR3. V shed 3 bases, J shed 7 bases, and the junction held 7 bases outside the gene matches. Germline V CDR1 and CDR2: LGHNA, YSLEER. As DNA, the CDR3 is TGCGCCAGCAGCCACCGAGGACAGGGGGCTGGTGGCTACACCTTC. It translates to CASSHRGQGAGGYTF.

V usage is TRBV30 and J usage is TRBJ1-2; the D gene is possibly TRBD1 (6 bases). The CDR3 loop spans 12 amino acids. V lost 3 bases and J 7 bases, leaving 12 bases between the germline ends. Germline lookup yields CDR1 GTSNPN and CDR2 SVGIG (reference sequence). CDR3 in amino acids: CAWSKAGVGYTF. The CDR3 DNA reads as TGTGCCTGGAGCAAAGCAGGGGTTGGCTACACCTTC. Supplemented by reference TRBV30 and TRBJ1-2, the full variable domain reads SQTIHQWPATLVQPVGSPLSLECTVEGTSNPNLYWYRQAAGRGLQLLFYSVGIGQISSEVPQNLSASRPQDRQFILSSKKLLLSDSGFYLCAWSKAGVGYTFGSGTRLTVV.

This clone was detected only a few times. The chain uses TRBV10-3 and TRBJ2-7, with 10 bases that match TRBD1. J lost 3 bases, V lost 6 bases, and 5 bases had no gene match. The CDR3 contains 14 residues. From germline, CDR1 is ENHRY and CDR2 SYGVKD. Here the CDR3 reads CAIRQTGGSYEQYF. As DNA, the CDR3 is TGTGCCATCAGACAGACAGGGGGCAGCTACGAGCAGTACTTC.

This chain uses TRBV6-5 with TRBJ1-2; the D is unclear. The V gene lost 10 bases and the J gene lost 7 bases, with 16 bases spanning the gap. This CDR3 region has 12 residues. The V gene's germline CDR1 is MNHEY and CDR2 SVGAGI. This chain's CDR3 is CAIHEAKGGYTF. CDR3 nucleotides: TGTGCCATCCACGAGGCTAAGGGTGGCTACACCTTC.

The chain employs TRBV6-5 and TRBJ2-1; the match to TRBD2 covers 10 bases. The CDR3 covers 15 residues. CDR1 is MNHEY, CDR2 SVGAGI, per germline. The V and J ends lost 4 bases and 9 bases, in that order; junction bases with no gene match: 9. CDR3 nucleotides: TGTGCCAGCAGTTTGGGCCTAGCGGGAGTTATTGAGCAGTTCTTC. It is translated as CASSLGLAGVIEQFF.

This clone was seen a few times. This chain connects TRBV28 to TRBJ1-4, with D possibly TRBD1 on 5 matching bases. Germline CDR1 MDHEN, CDR2 SYDVKM. The CDR3 has 14 amino acids. V gave up 2 bases and J gave up 8 bases, with 12 bases separating them. For the CDR3, the DNA is TGTGCCAGCAGTTTACCAGGGATAGAAGAAAAACTGTTTTTT. Translated, it gives CASSLPGIEEKLFF.

This clone has more than one count but fewer than ten. The chain links TRBV19 to TRBJ1-5, with 7 bases fitting TRBD1. The germline V gene has CDR1 LNHDA and CDR2 SQIVND (reference sequence). The CDR3 sequence is 16 residues long. Trimming removed 5 bases from V and 4 bases from J; junction bases left unmatched: 11. The CDR3 DNA sequence: TGTGCCAGTAGTCTTTACCCCGGGACAGCTAATCAGCCCCAGCATTTT. Protein sequence: CASSLYPGTANQPQHF.

The rearrangement links TRBV10-3 to TRBJ2-7; D is undetermined. Trimming left V 0 bases short and J 4 bases short, with 22 bases between. The germline gives CDR1 ENHRY, CDR2 SYGVKD. The CDR3 runs to 18 residues. CDR3 nucleotides: TGTGCCATCAGTGAGTCCGTGACCAGCCCAAAGGGATATTACGAGCAGTACTTC. It yields the protein CAISESVTSPKGYYEQYF.

The chain combines TRBV10-3 with TRBJ2-5; D possibly matches TRBD1 or TRBD2 (5 bases each). The CDR3 length is 15 residues. V lost 5 bases and J 2 bases, leaving 15 bases between the germline ends. Germline CDR1 reads ENHRY; CDR2 reads SYGVKD. For the CDR3, the DNA is TGTGCCATCAGTTCGCCGGGACCCAGACAAGAGACCCAGTACTTC. Protein product: CAISSPGPRQETQYF.

There are a few counts of this clone. V is TRBV2 and J is TRBJ1-2; the match to TRBD1 covers 7 bases. This CDR3 has 14 residues. Germline lookup yields CDR1 SNHLY and CDR2 FYNNEI. Trimming removed 5 bases from V and 4 bases from J; junction bases left unmatched: 7. The DNA for the CDR3 is TGTGCCAGCAGTCCCAGGACAGGTCTCTATGGCTACACCTTC. Protein: CASSPRTGLYGYTF. The variable domain in full, with the rest retrieved from reference TRBV2 and TRBJ1-2, is EPEVTQTPSHQVTQMGQEVILRCVPISNHLYFYWYRQILGQKVEFLVSFYNNEISEKSEIFDDQFSVERPDGSNFTLKIRSTKLEDSAMYFCASSPRTGLYGYTFGSGTRLTVV.